The 31 T cell receptor beta chains below come from one sample, sequenced in a study of blood T cell repertoires in COVID-19. TCRdb keeps only in-frame clones here, not all; method: immunoSEQ multiplex PCR. The sample gives fewer than 350,000 clones, around nine tenths of which show up once; roughly 6.3% is in the top ten. Material for sequencing was PBMCs or T cells enriched from blood (not recorded which). The source is a woman between 40 and 55 years old who had recovered from COVID-19.

The chain carries TRBV11-2 and TRBJ1-1; D is perhaps TRBD1 (5 bases). CDR3 length equals 14 residues. Trimming took off 0 bases at V and 4 bases at J, with 9 bases between the two ends. Germline CDR1 reads SGHAT; CDR2 reads FQNNGV. The CDR3, as DNA: TGTGCCAGCAGCTTAGATCAGGGTGGCACTGAAGCTTTCTTT. Translation: CASSLDQGGTEAFF.

The chain combines TRBV2 with TRBJ2-7; 8 nucleotides match TRBD2. This CDR3 has 13 amino acids. Trimming removed 6 bases from V and 5 bases from J; junction bases left unmatched: 6. Germline V gene data show CDR1 as SNHLY and CDR2 as FYNNEI. The DNA for the CDR3 is TGTGCCAGCAGAGGGACTAGGGCCGACGAGCAGTACTTC. This encodes CASRGTRADEQYF.

The chain employs TRBV28 and TRBJ2-6; 7 bases are a match to TRBD1. CDR1 is MDHEN, CDR2 SYDVKM, per germline. The CDR3 spans 18 residues. Trimming cost V 7 bases and J 0 bases; bases outside gene matches: 12. The CDR3 DNA is TGTGCCAGCAAACAACAGGGGCCGAGGGTCTCTGGGGCCAACGTCCTGACTTTC. This encodes CASKQQGPRVSGANVLTF. Using reference TRBV28 and TRBJ2-6 for the parts outside the CDR3, the full variable domain is DVKVTQSSRYLVKRTGEKVFLECVQDMDHENMFWYRQDPGLGLRLIYFSYDVKMKEKGDIPEGYSVSREKKERFSLILESASTNQTSMYLCASKQQGPRVSGANVLTFGAGSRLTVL.

The chain's CDR3 is CAWDPRGGEGEKLFF. CDR3 nucleotides: TGTGCCTGGGACCCCCGCGGGGGGGAAGGTGAAAAACTGTTTTTT. The gene calls are TRBV30 and TRBJ1-4; tentative D call: TRBD1 (5 bases). The germline V gene encodes CDR1 GTSNPN and CDR2 SVGIG (reference sequence). The V end lost 5 bases, the J end lost 7 bases, and 20 bases lay between the germline ends. The CDR3 has 15 residues.

The V gene is TRBV7-2, the J gene TRBJ2-2, with 9 bases fitting TRBD1. V gave up 0 bases and J gave up 1 base; unmatched junction bases: 3. This CDR3 has 17 residues. Germline V gene data show CDR1 as SGHTA and CDR2 as FQGNSA. This CDR3 is CASSLAQGARNTGELFF. The DNA of the CDR3 is TGTGCCAGCAGCTTAGCACAGGGGGCCCGGAACACCGGGGAGCTGTTTTTT.

The chain is built from TRBV28 and TRBJ1-5; 10 bases agree with TRBD1. Germline lookup yields CDR1 MDHEN and CDR2 SYDVKM. The V and J ends lost 7 bases and 2 bases, in that order; junction bases with no gene match: 5. The CDR3 is made up of 15 amino acids. CDR3 in DNA: TGTGCCAGCAACTGGGGGACAGGGGGCAATCAGCCCCAGCATTTT. Its protein is CASNWGTGGNQPQHF.

This clone has only a few counts. The chain combines TRBV28 with TRBJ1-2; 8 bases map to TRBD1. This CDR3 comprises 16 residues. Germline values: CDR1 MDHEN, CDR2 SYDVKM. J was trimmed by 4 bases and V by 5 bases; bases with no gene match: 12. The CDR3 protein is CASSPLRQGTFYGYTF. The CDR3 coding sequence is TGTGCCAGCAGTCCCCTCCGACAGGGGACTTTCTATGGCTACACCTTC.

This clone has more than one count but fewer than ten. The chain has TRBV19 and TRBJ2-7; 11 bases agree with TRBD2. V shed 4 bases, J shed 4 bases, and the junction held 6 bases outside the gene matches. The CDR3 consists of 15 residues. CDR1 and CDR2 from the germline V gene are LNHDA and SQIVND (reference sequence). CDR3 amino acids: CASSSAGTSGYEQYF. As DNA, the CDR3 is TGTGCCAGTAGTAGCGCCGGGACTAGCGGATACGAGCAGTACTTC.

CDR3 region: CATGQDATNEKLFF. As DNA, the CDR3 is TGTGCCACTGGACAGGACGCAACTAATGAAAAACTGTTTTTT. This chain joins TRBV5-4 and TRBJ1-4, with TRBD1 matching over 7 bases. Germline trimming cut 9 bases from V and 0 bases from J; bases unmatched to any gene: 5. The CDR3 totals 14 residues. Germline V gene sequence: CDR1 SGHNT, CDR2 YYREEE (reference sequence).

This clone was seen only once. The V and J genes are TRBV28 and TRBJ1-1; 8 bases agree with TRBD1. CDR3 size: 16 residues. V trimming: 4 bases; J trimming: 0 bases; junction bases outside the gene matches: 7. Per germline, CDR1 MDHEN and CDR2 SYDVKM. CDR3 in amino acids: CASSSPGGVMNTEAFF. The CDR3 region has the DNA TGTGCCAGCAGTTCGCCAGGGGGCGTGATGAACACTGAAGCTTTCTTT.

This chain connects TRBV5-1 to TRBJ2-3, with D possibly being TRBD2 (6 bases). The CDR3 is 15 amino acids. Germline CDR1 reads SGHRS; CDR2 reads YFSETQ. Deletions cut 4 bases from V and 4 bases from J, with 16 bases between. CDR3 sequence reads: CASSPGTLDADTQYF. Here the CDR3 DNA reads TGCGCCAGCAGCCCCGGGACTTTGGACGCAGATACGCAGTATTTT.

In nucleotides, the CDR3 is TGTGCCAGCAGCGGCGGGGGGGGTGCTAATGAAAAACTGTTTTTT. Encoded protein: CASSGGGGANEKLFF. This chain joins TRBV7-2 and TRBJ1-4, with D maybe TRBD1 (5 bases). Between the trimmed V and J ends, which lost 5 bases and 3 bases, there was a span of 13 bases. The CDR3 is 15 residues long. Germline V gene data show CDR1 as SGHTA and CDR2 as FQGNSA.

The genes are TRBV19 and TRBJ2-7, with a weak D call TRBD1 (6 bases). The germline V gene has CDR1 LNHDA and CDR2 SQIVND (reference sequence). The V and J ends lost 5 bases and 0 bases respectively, with 14 bases between them. The CDR3 loop spans 15 amino acids. The CDR3 loop reads CASSSDSPSSYEQYF. DNA for the CDR3: TGTGCCAGTAGTTCGGACAGTCCGAGCTCCTACGAGCAGTACTTC.

The V call is TRBV28, the J call TRBJ1-1; TRBD1 matches at 7 bases. After removal of 6 bases from V and 4 bases from J, the junction contained 11 bases not matched to a gene. The length of the CDR3 is 15 residues. The V gene's germline CDR1 is MDHEN and CDR2 SYDVKM. CDR3 DNA sequence: TGTGCCAGCAGGACGGAGCAGGGGGTGCTCACTGAAGCTTTCTTT. Translated, it gives CASRTEQGVLTEAFF.

CDR3 residues: CASSELGANYGYTF. CDR3 in DNA: TGTGCCAGCAGTGAATTAGGGGCAAACTATGGCTACACCTTC. The chain recombines TRBV6-1 with TRBJ1-2, with D maybe TRBD1 (5 bases). Germline V lookup: CDR1 MNHNS, CDR2 SASEGT. V dropped 2 bases and J dropped 2 bases, with 9 bases sitting between them. The CDR3 contains 14 residues.

This sequence joins TRBV15 and TRBJ1-5, with TRBD1 as a possible D gene (5 bases). There are 13 residues in the CDR3. Trimming cost V 10 bases and J 2 bases, with 12 bases left between them. CDR1 and CDR2 from the germline V gene are LNHNV and YYDKDF (reference sequence). The DNA for the CDR3 is TGTGCCAGCCGGGGAGGGGGCAATCAGCCCCAGCATTTT. It encodes CASRGGGNQPQHF.

The rearrangement links TRBV5-5 to TRBJ1-1; perhaps TRBD1 as D (6 bases). This CDR3 contains 11 residues. Germline CDR1 SGHKS, CDR2 YYEKEE (reference sequence). Trimming left V 6 bases short and J 10 bases short, with 13 bases between. The CDR3 spells CASISGQSAFF. The DNA for the CDR3 is TGTGCCAGCATCAGCGGACAGTCAGCTTTCTTT.

This chain uses TRBV13 with TRBJ2-1; D gene ambiguous. V lost 4 bases and J 9 bases, leaving 13 bases between the germline ends. The germline V gene encodes CDR1 PRHDT and CDR2 FYEKMQ (reference sequence). The CDR3 sequence is 13 residues long. In nucleotides, the CDR3 is TGTGCCAGCAGCTCCAATAGCATCAGTGAGCAGTTCTTC. This encodes CASSSNSISEQFF. Combining the CDR3 with reference TRBV13 and TRBJ2-1 gives the whole variable domain AAGVIQSPRHLIKEKRETATLKCYPIPRHDTVYWYQQGPGQDPQFLISFYEKMQSDKGSIPDRFSAQQFSDYHSELNMSSLELGDSALYFCASSSNSISEQFFGPGTRLTVL.

CDR3 nucleotides: TGTGCCAGCAGCTTTGGGACCGGGACAGGGCGAGCCAAACTGTTTTTT. It yields the protein CASSFGTGTGRAKLFF. The gene calls are TRBV7-9 and TRBJ1-4, with 9 bases aligning to TRBD1. Germline trimming cut 3 bases from V and 11 bases from J; bases unmatched to any gene: 13. Germline V gene data show CDR1 as SEHNR and CDR2 as FQNEAQ (reference sequence). CDR3 size: 16 residues.

V and J are TRBV28 and TRBJ1-3; weak D call: TRBD1 (6 bases). The CDR3 covers 15 residues. Trimming stripped 3 bases from V and 4 bases from J, with 13 bases between. The V gene's germline CDR1 is MDHEN and CDR2 SYDVKM. As DNA, the CDR3 is TGTGCCAGCAGTTTTGGGCTAGGGGGAGGAAACACCATATATTTT. Protein: CASSFGLGGGNTIYF.

CDR3 bases: TGTGCCAGCAGCTTATACCTGGACAGGGAAGCATCTGGAAACACCATATATTTT. Translating it yields CASSLYLDREASGNTIYF. The V gene is TRBV7-8, the J gene TRBJ1-3, with 8 nucleotides matching TRBD1. The junction had 10 bases not matched to a gene; V was cut back by 2 bases and J by 1 base. Germline CDR1 and CDR2: SGHVS and FQNEAQ. The CDR3 contains 18 residues.

The gene calls are TRBV19 and TRBJ2-1; the match to TRBD2 covers 13 bases. The trim removed 6 bases at V and 8 bases at J, leaving 7 bases unmatched. This CDR3 region has 15 residues. Germline V gives CDR1 LNHDA, CDR2 SQIVND (reference sequence). The CDR3 loop reads CASRRTSGSYDEQFF. The CDR3 nucleotides are TGTGCCAGTAGAAGGACTAGCGGGAGTTATGATGAGCAGTTCTTC. Full variable domain (remainder filled in from reference TRBV19 and TRBJ2-1): DGGITQSPKYLFRKEGQNVTLSCEQNLNHDAMYWYRQDPGQGLRLIYYSQIVNDFQKGDIAEGYSVSREKKESFPLTVTSAQKNPTAFYLCASRRTSGSYDEQFFGPGTRLTVL.

V and J are TRBV27 and TRBJ2-1; D may be TRBD1 (6 bases). The V gene's germline CDR1 is MNHEY and CDR2 SMNVEV (reference sequence). V was pared by 8 bases and J by 3 bases, with 14 bases between. The CDR3 is 14 residues long. DNA of the CDR3: TGTGCCAGCGGGAAGGACAGTATCTACAATGAGCAGTTCTTC. Amino acid sequence: CASGKDSIYNEQFF.

The chain combines TRBV6-5 with TRBJ2-3; TRBD2 agrees at 9 bases. CDR3 length: 14 residues. The junction had 4 bases not matched to a gene; V was cut back by 4 bases and J by 5 bases. Germline lookup yields CDR1 MNHEY and CDR2 SVGAGI. The CDR3 region is CASSSSGKKDTQYF. The CDR3 nucleotides are TGTGCCAGCAGTTCTAGCGGGAAGAAAGATACGCAGTATTTT.

The chain links TRBV6-1 to TRBJ2-5; 8 positions agree with TRBD2. The CDR3 loop spans 16 amino acids. J was trimmed by 4 bases and V by 2 bases; bases with no gene match: 9. CDR1 is MNHNS, CDR2 SASEGT, per germline. The CDR3 loop reads CASSELGLAFRETQYF. For the CDR3, the DNA is TGTGCCAGCAGTGAATTAGGACTAGCTTTTAGAGAGACCCAGTACTTC.

This clone was seen a few times. The rearrangement joins TRBV7-2 to TRBJ2-1; the D gene is possibly TRBD2 (5 bases). The CDR3 spans 15 residues. V shed 2 bases and J shed 6 bases, with 14 bases lying between them. The germline gives CDR1 SGHTA, CDR2 FQGNSA. CDR3 bases: TGTGCCAGCAGCTTATCCTTTCTAGCCAGCAATGAGCAGTTCTTC. Its protein product is CASSLSFLASNEQFF.

The V and J genes are TRBV3-1 (or the pseudogene TRBV3-2) and TRBJ1-5, with a possible D match to TRBD1 (6 bases). The CDR3 covers 17 residues. V gave up 0 bases and J gave up 0 bases, with 12 bases separating them. Germline V gives CDR1 LGHDT, CDR2 YNNKEL (reference sequence). The CDR3 DNA sequence: TGTGCCAGCAGCCAAGATCTGGGGGCGGATAGCAATCAGCCCCAGCATTTT. Its translation: CASSQDLGADSNQPQHF.

The chain links TRBV3-1 (or the pseudogene TRBV3-2) to TRBJ2-1; 7 nucleotides agree with TRBD2. J lost 2 bases, V lost 1 base, and 8 bases had no gene match. The CDR3 sequence is 17 residues long. Per germline, CDR1 LGHDT and CDR2 YNNKEL (reference sequence). CDR3 loop: CASSQVRASGTYNEQFF. CDR3 bases: TGTGCCAGCAGCCAAGTACGGGCTAGCGGAACCTACAATGAGCAGTTCTTC.

The rearrangement links TRBV3-1 (or the pseudogene TRBV3-2) to TRBJ2-1, with D perhaps matching TRBD1 (5 bases). V was pared by 8 bases and J by 8 bases, with 13 bases between. The CDR3 contains 12 residues. Germline CDR1 is LGHDT and CDR2 is YNNKEL (reference sequence). For the CDR3, the DNA is TGTGCCAGCGCTCGGGCCAGGGATGAGCAGTTCTTC. Protein product: CASARARDEQFF.

This clone was seen more than once but under ten times. CDR3 nucleotides: TGTGCCAGCAGTTTGGGGGGAGTCGACTACGAGCAGTACTTC. It encodes CASSLGGVDYEQYF. The chain combines TRBV27 with TRBJ2-7; possible D gene TRBD2, 6 bases. From germline, CDR1 is MNHEY and CDR2 SMNVEV (reference sequence). The CDR3 length is 14 residues. The ends were cut back, 3 bases at V and 3 bases at J, with 12 bases in the middle.

The chain carries TRBV5-1 and TRBJ2-5, with a possible D match to TRBD1 (6 bases). Trimming removed 4 bases from V and 4 bases from J, with 14 bases in between. CDR1 and CDR2 from the germline V gene are SGHRS and YFSETQ. CDR3 size: 14 residues. This CDR3 is CASSHGIGGETQYF. The CDR3 coding sequence is TGCGCCAGCAGCCATGGAATAGGGGGAGAGACCCAGTACTTC.